The 29 T cell receptor beta chains given below trace back to one sample, sequenced in a study of technical replicates of blood from several donors. Libraries were prepared by immunoSEQ multiplex PCR; TCRdb keeps only in-frame clonotypes and omits some of them. Of some 96,000 clones in the sample, about 94% were seen once. The sample comprised T cells isolated from PBMCs. The receptors come from a human donor in good health.

This clone was seen just once. The rearrangement links TRBV7-6 to TRBJ1-5; D remains ambiguous. The CDR3 sequence is 14 residues long. Germline CDR1 is SGHVS and CDR2 is FNYEAQ. V lost 1 base and J lost 2, with 6 bases in between. CDR3 coding DNA: TGTGCCAGCAGCTTAGAGCTAGGCAATCAGCCCCAGCATTTT. The encoded protein is CASSLELGNQPQHF.

The chain has TRBV9 and TRBJ2-1, with 8 bases fitting TRBD2. V lost 3 bases to trimming and J lost 7 bases; unmatched junction nucleotides: 0. Germline-derived CDR1 and CDR2 are SGDLS and YYNGEE. The CDR3 contains 12 residues. The CDR3 reads CASSGLANEQFF. The CDR3, as DNA: TGTGCCAGCAGCGGACTAGCGAATGAGCAGTTCTTC.

V is TRBV2 and J is TRBJ1-2; 7 positions agree with TRBD1. The CDR3 is 13 residues long. Germline trimming cut 6 bases from V and 2 bases from J; bases unmatched to any gene: 3. Per germline, CDR1 SNHLY and CDR2 FYNNEI. The CDR3 region is CASRTTGNYGYTF. The CDR3 nucleotides are TGTGCCAGCAGGACGACAGGGAACTATGGCTACACCTTC.

The V and J genes are TRBV10-3 and TRBJ1-1, with 9 bases aligning to TRBD1. Germline lookup yields CDR1 ENHRY and CDR2 SYGVKD. Germline trimming cut 10 bases from V and 1 base from J; bases unmatched to any gene: 10. This CDR3 has 15 residues. CDR3 region: CATRQGDLGNTEAFF. The DNA of the CDR3 is TGTGCCACACGACAGGGGGATCTGGGGAACACTGAAGCTTTCTTT.

The chain joins TRBV18 to TRBJ2-5; tentative D call: TRBD1 (5 bases). CDR3 length: 18 amino acids. Germline assignment: CDR1 KGHSH and CDR2 LQKENI. Trimming cost V 3 bases and J 2 bases, with 22 bases left between them. CDR3 amino acids: CASSPFSGPQDGQETQYF. CDR3 sequence (DNA): TGTGCCAGCTCACCCTTTTCAGGACCACAGGACGGGCAAGAGACCCAGTACTTC.

The chain combines TRBV9 with TRBJ2-7; 7 bases align to TRBD2. V gave up 2 bases and J gave up 6 bases; unmatched junction bases: 11. The CDR3 spans 15 residues. Germline V gives CDR1 SGDLS, CDR2 YYNGEE. The chain's CDR3 is CASSVSSGREGEQYF. CDR3 in DNA: TGTGCCAGCAGCGTCTCGTCGGGGAGGGAGGGCGAGCAGTACTTC.

V usage is TRBV11-1 and J usage is TRBJ1-1; D might be TRBD1 (5 bases). Deletions cut 4 bases from V and 4 bases from J, with 19 bases between. CDR3 length: 16 amino acids. Germline V CDR1 and CDR2: SGHAT, FQDESV (reference sequence). CDR3: CASSYYTGAQGTEAFF. CDR3 sequence (DNA): TGTGCCAGCAGCTACTATACTGGGGCGCAGGGCACTGAAGCTTTCTTT.

The rearrangement links TRBV19 to TRBJ2-3; 8 nucleotides agree with TRBD2. After removal of 4 bases from V and 5 bases from J, the junction contained 8 bases not matched to a gene. Per the germline V gene, CDR1 is LNHDA and CDR2 is SQIVND (reference sequence). The CDR3 has 15 residues. CDR3 sequence reads: CASSTEAGGIDTQYF. CDR3 nucleotides: TGTGCCAGTAGTACAGAGGCGGGGGGAATAGATACGCAGTATTTT.

The chain links TRBV7-2 to TRBJ1-1; 10 bases line up with TRBD1. From germline, CDR1 is SGHTA and CDR2 FQGNSA. J was trimmed by 1 base and V by 1 base; bases with no gene match: 6. The CDR3 is made up of 17 amino acids. The CDR3 bases are TGTGCCAGCAGCTTAGGGGGACAGGGGCTCGGGAACACTGAAGCTTTCTTT. Its translation is CASSLGGQGLGNTEAFF.

V and J are TRBV4-1 and TRBJ1-6; possibly TRBD1 for D (5 bases). Germline CDR1 reads MGHRA; CDR2 reads YSYEKL. Trimming shortened V by 1 base and J by 0 bases, and 10 bases separated the two germline ends. This CDR3 contains 17 residues. CDR3 protein: CASSQGDGSSYNSPLHF. The CDR3 DNA sequence: TGCGCCAGCAGCCAAGGGGACGGGAGCTCCTATAATTCACCCCTCCACTTT.

The V and J genes are TRBV28 and TRBJ2-2; TRBD2 aligns across 10 bases. Per germline, CDR1 MDHEN and CDR2 SYDVKM. V dropped 4 bases and J dropped 7; count of bases not matched to a gene: 9. The CDR3 consists of 16 residues. The CDR3 loop is CASSSMGLALLGELFF. For the CDR3, the DNA is TGTGCCAGCAGTTCAATGGGACTAGCGCTACTCGGGGAGCTGTTTTTT. The whole variable domain, remainder taken from reference TRBV28 and TRBJ2-2, is DVKVTQSSRYLVKRTGEKVFLECVQDMDHENMFWYRQDPGLGLRLIYFSYDVKMKEKGDIPEGYSVSREKKERFSLILESASTNQTSMYLCASSSMGLALLGELFFGEGSRLTVL.

This chain links TRBV6-1 with TRBJ2-7, with TRBD2 matching 9 bases. Germline CDR1 MNHNS, CDR2 SASEGT. The CDR3 is 15 amino acids. The V gene end was trimmed by 1 base and the J gene end by 3 bases; junction bases not matched to a gene: 4. The CDR3 sequence is CASSEGLAGFYEQYF. CDR3 DNA sequence: TGTGCCAGCAGTGAAGGGCTAGCGGGGTTCTACGAGCAGTACTTC.

The V call is TRBV6-5, the J call TRBJ1-1, with D hard to call. Trimming left V 3 bases short and J 1 base short, with 9 bases between. The V gene's germline CDR1 is MNHEY and CDR2 SVGAGI. The CDR3 has 14 residues. DNA for the CDR3: TGTGCCAGCAGTTATGTCAGTCAGAACACTGAAGCTTTCTTT. It encodes CASSYVSQNTEAFF.

The rearrangement uses TRBV19 and TRBJ2-5; D not certain. Trimming removed 0 bases at V and 4 bases at J, with 9 bases between. Germline V CDR1 and CDR2: LNHDA, SQIVND (reference sequence). The CDR3 length is 14 residues. The CDR3 nucleotides read TGTGCCAGTAGTATAGATTCAGGCCTAGAGACCCAGTACTTC. This sequence encodes CASSIDSGLETQYF.

The CDR3 region is CSVDLADSYEQYF. In DNA form, the CDR3 reads TGCAGCGTTGACCTAGCGGACTCCTACGAGCAGTACTTC. The chain employs TRBV29-1 and TRBJ2-7, with TRBD2 matching 7 bases. Germline-derived CDR1 and CDR2 are SQVTM and ANQGSEA. Trimming at V came to 3 bases and at J to 0 bases, leaving 2 bases not matched to a gene. This CDR3 has 13 amino acids.

The chain couples TRBV5-1 to TRBJ1-5; weak D call: TRBD1 (5 bases). The length of the CDR3 is 16 residues. V lost 0 bases, J lost 3 bases, and 13 bases lay in between. Germline loops: CDR1 SGHRS, CDR2 YFSETQ. The CDR3 loop reads CASSLGLGGLNQPQHF. CDR3 in DNA: TGCGCCAGCAGCTTGGGTTTGGGGGGACTCAATCAGCCCCAGCATTTT. Complete variable domain (other parts from reference TRBV5-1 and TRBJ1-5): KAGVTQTPRYLIKTRGQQVTLSCSPISGHRSVSWYQQTPGQGLQFLFEYFSETQRNKGNFPGRFSGRQFSNSRSEMNVSTLELGDSALYLCASSLGLGGLNQPQHFGDGTRLSIL.

The V and J genes are TRBV7-6 and TRBJ2-3, with TRBD2 matching over 7 bases. CDR1 and CDR2 (germline): SGHVS, FNYEAQ. This CDR3 contains 16 residues. With V trimmed by 0 bases and J by 4 bases, 7 bases remained unmatched. The CDR3 bases are TGTGCCAGCAGCTTAGCTCGGCCTAGCGGCGCAGATACGCAGTATTTT. This sequence encodes CASSLARPSGADTQYF. The full variable domain, its missing parts supplied by reference TRBV7-6 and TRBJ2-3, is GAGVSQSPRYKVTKRGQDVALRCDPISGHVSLYWYRQALGQGPEFLTYFNYEAQQDKSGLPNDRFSAERPEGSISTLTIQRTEQRDSAMYRCASSLARPSGADTQYFGPGTRLTVL.

The chain links TRBV5-4 to TRBJ1-4; possibly TRBD1 for D (6 bases). Trimming took off 4 bases at V and 8 bases at J, with 15 bases between the two ends. The CDR3 runs 14 residues. Germline V gene sequence: CDR1 SGHNT, CDR2 YYREEE (reference sequence). The CDR3, as DNA: TGTGCCAGCAGCCGTAAGGGGGAATCGGAAAAACTGTTTTTT. Translated: CASSRKGESEKLFF.

The chain recombines TRBV11-2 with TRBJ2-7, with D perhaps matching TRBD2 (6 bases). V was pared by 3 bases and J by 2 bases, with 26 bases between. Per the germline V gene, CDR1 is SGHAT and CDR2 is FQNNGV. The CDR3 extends over 19 amino acids. CDR3: CASSFPGGGSGLEPYEQYF. In DNA form, the CDR3 reads TGTGCCAGCAGCTTTCCCGGGGGTGGGTCAGGGCTTGAGCCCTACGAGCAGTACTTC.

This chain uses TRBV5-4 with TRBJ2-7; 9 bases are shared with TRBD2. Germline V gene lookup returns CDR1 SGHNT and CDR2 YYREEE (reference sequence). The CDR3 consists of 16 residues. V lost 0 bases and J lost 3; bases outside the gene matches: 7. The CDR3 sequence: CASSLAAGGRGYEQYF. The CDR3 DNA follows: TGTGCCAGCAGCTTGGCGGCCGGCGGGAGGGGCTACGAGCAGTACTTC.

The J gene is TRBJ2-7, the V gene TRBV5-1, with D tentatively TRBD2 (6 bases). CDR3 length: 15 residues. The ends were cut back, 5 bases at V and 4 bases at J, with 19 bases in the middle. Per the germline V gene, CDR1 is SGHRS and CDR2 is YFSETQ. The CDR3 protein is CASRPGGFGLYEQYF. The CDR3 DNA reads as TGCGCCAGCAGGCCTGGGGGGTTTGGTTTGTACGAGCAGTACTTC.

V is TRBV6-5 and J is TRBJ2-7; 7 bases are a match to TRBD1. The CDR3 has 14 residues. Germline V CDR1 and CDR2: MNHEY, SVGAGI. V dropped 5 bases and J dropped 0; count of bases not matched to a gene: 4. This CDR3 reads CASSLQGSSYEQYF. DNA of the CDR3: TGTGCCAGCAGTCTACAGGGGAGCTCCTACGAGCAGTACTTC.

This clone was seen just once. The V gene is TRBV4-1, the J gene TRBJ1-1; maybe TRBD1 (6 bases). Germline CDR1 is MGHRA and CDR2 is YSYEKL. The V end lost 3 bases, the J end lost 2 bases, and 13 bases lay between the germline ends. The CDR3 sequence is 15 residues long. The CDR3 region has the DNA TGCGCCAGCAGCCACCCCAGGGGACCCAACACTGAAGCTTTCTTT. Its protein product is CASSHPRGPNTEAFF.

In DNA form, the CDR3 reads TGTGCTAGTGGTCTAACAGGGGACTACGAGCAGTACTTC. Its translation is CASGLTGDYEQYF. V is TRBV12-5 and J is TRBJ2-7; the match to TRBD1 covers 7 bases. CDR1 is LGHNT, CDR2 FRNRAP, per germline. This CDR3 spans 13 amino acids. V lost 5 bases, J lost 3 bases, and 4 bases stayed unmatched.

The V gene is TRBV6-1, the J gene TRBJ2-4; D unclear. The CDR3 is made up of 18 amino acids. Germline-derived CDR1 and CDR2 are MNHNS and SASEGT. The V end lost 1 base, the J end lost 0 bases, and 16 bases lay between the germline ends. The CDR3 loop is CASSEEWLVLLAKNIQYF. CDR3 nucleotide sequence: TGTGCCAGCAGTGAAGAATGGTTGGTGCTACTAGCCAAAAACATTCAGTACTTC.

V is TRBV28 and J is TRBJ2-1; a possible D gene is TRBD2 (5 bases). Trimming left V 3 bases short and J 9 bases short, with 18 bases between. The CDR3 consists of 15 residues. Germline V CDR1 and CDR2: MDHEN, SYDVKM. The CDR3, as DNA: TGTGCCAGCAGTTTGAGCGGAACGGCTCGAATTGAGCAGTTCTTC. The encoded protein is CASSLSGTARIEQFF.

CDR3 DNA sequence: TGTGCCAGCAGCCAAACCGGGACAGGGGGCAATGAGCAGTTCTTC. This sequence encodes CASSQTGTGGNEQFF. The rearrangement joins TRBV5-6 to TRBJ2-1, with 11 nucleotides matching TRBD1. The CDR3 loop spans 15 amino acids. CDR1 and CDR2 from the germline V gene are SGHDT and YYEEEE. Unmatched junction bases numbered 6, after V lost 4 bases and J lost 6 bases.

CDR3 bases: TGCGCCAGCAGCAATATTCTAGCGGGACTCTCCTACAATGAGCAGTTCTTC. Translation gives CASSNILAGLSYNEQFF. V usage is TRBV4-1 and J usage is TRBJ2-1; TRBD2 matches 9 bases. J gave up 0 bases and V 5 bases, and 8 bases lay outside the gene matches. Germline V gene lookup returns CDR1 MGHRA and CDR2 YSYEKL. The CDR3 is 17 residues long.

V and J are TRBV18 and TRBJ2-5; the match to TRBD2 covers 7 bases. CDR1 is KGHSH and CDR2 is LQKENI in the germline V gene. The CDR3 spans 15 residues. V gave up 4 bases and J gave up 0 bases; unmatched junction bases: 5. The CDR3 protein is CASSRLAVYQETQYF. The CDR3 DNA sequence: TGTGCCAGCTCACGGCTAGCGGTGTACCAAGAGACCCAGTACTTC.